This passage covers 15 T cell receptor beta chains from one sample sequenced in a study of cytomegalovirus exposure and HLA in healthy donors. Vbeta (60) and Jbeta (13) primers were used in the PCR. The table came from immunoSEQ multiplex PCR; TCRdb's copy has only in-frame clones and leaves some out. The sample shows 150,000 to 200,000 clones, 79% of them seen only once. Specimen: PBMCs. The receptors were sampled from a woman aged 40 to 49 in good health and CMV-seronegative.

The chain has TRBV29-1 and TRBJ2-1; 8 bases map to TRBD2. The CDR3 totals 12 residues. Looked up from germline, CDR1 is SQVTM and CDR2 is ANQGSEA. CDR3 sequence (DNA): TGCATGTGGCGGGGGGATTACAATGAGCAGTTCTTC. It yields the protein CMWRGDYNEQFF.

This sequence joins TRBV2 and TRBJ2-5, with D maybe TRBD1 (7 bases). In germline, CDR1 is SNHLY, CDR2 FYNNEI. The CDR3 totals 14 residues. Trimming pared 6 bases from V and 1 base from J, leaving 12 bases between. CDR3 loop: CASRGGTVQETQYF. CDR3 bases: TGTGCCAGCAGGGGCGGGACAGTCCAAGAGACCCAGTACTTC.

The chain has TRBV2 and TRBJ2-7; D is unresolved. The V gene lost 2 bases and the J gene lost 9 bases, with 11 bases spanning the gap. Germline CDR1 and CDR2: SNHLY and FYNNEI. There are 12 residues in the CDR3. The CDR3 sequence is CASSEPPNRQYF. CDR3 nucleotide sequence: TGTGCCAGCAGTGAACCCCCAAACAGGCAGTACTTC.

The rearrangement uses TRBV11-3 and TRBJ1-6; D is unclear. Germline CDR1 and CDR2: SGHNT and YENEEA. The CDR3 runs 16 residues. The germline V and J ends were trimmed by 2 bases and 6 bases, with 14 bases remaining between them. As DNA, the CDR3 is TGTGCCAGCAGCTTACGGTCCGCAGGTTCTAATTCACCCCTCCACTTT. The encoded protein is CASSLRSAGSNSPLHF.

The V and J genes are TRBV5-5 and TRBJ1-5; TRBD1 matches 7 bases. The length of the CDR3 is 14 residues. The germline V gene encodes CDR1 SGHKS and CDR2 YYEKEE (reference sequence). Losses at the gene ends were 4 bases for V and 2 bases for J; bases not matched to a gene: 3. The chain's CDR3 is CASSVGTGNQPQHF. DNA for the CDR3: TGTGCCAGCAGCGTAGGGACAGGCAATCAGCCCCAGCATTTT.

The chain uses TRBV6-5 and TRBJ1-1; 9 bases align to TRBD1. The CDR3 is 13 residues long. CDR1 is MNHEY and CDR2 is SVGAGI in the germline V gene. The trim removed 5 bases at V and 10 bases at J, leaving 8 bases unmatched. CDR3 in amino acids: CASSPPGQGGAFF. In nucleotides, the CDR3 is TGTGCCAGCAGTCCCCCGGGACAGGGCGGAGCTTTCTTT.

The chain carries TRBV6-1 and TRBJ1-2; no clear D gene. The germline V gene has CDR1 MNHNS and CDR2 SASEGT. V lost 0 bases and J 4 bases, leaving 15 bases between the germline ends. The CDR3 loop spans 16 amino acids. CDR3 sequence: CASSEAGGSSTYGYTF. CDR3 DNA sequence: TGTGCCAGCAGTGAAGCTGGCGGCAGTTCAACCTATGGCTACACCTTC.

Written as DNA, the CDR3 is TGCGCCAGCAGTCCCGCGAACCGGCAGGGCGTAGGCAATCAGCCCCAGCATTTT. Translation gives CASSPANRQGVGNQPQHF. The V gene is TRBV4-1, the J gene TRBJ1-5; TRBD1 might be the D (5 bases). Trimming left V 6 bases short and J 2 bases short, with 23 bases between. Germline V CDR1 and CDR2: MGHRA, YSYEKL. The CDR3 is 18 amino acids.

The chain employs TRBV18 and TRBJ1-6; 7 positions agree with TRBD1. The CDR3 is 16 residues long. Germline loops: CDR1 KGHSH, CDR2 LQKENI. After removal of 1 base from V and 10 bases from J, the junction contained 10 bases not matched to a gene. CDR3 DNA: TGTGCCAGCTCACCACGGGACAGTGTTAGGGTATCACCCCTCCACTTT. It is translated as CASSPRDSVRVSPLHF.

The rearrangement uses TRBV19 and TRBJ1-2, with TRBD1 matching 7 bases. J was trimmed by 7 bases and V by 7 bases; bases with no gene match: 18. Germline V gene sequence: CDR1 LNHDA, CDR2 SQIVND (reference sequence). CDR3 length: 16 residues. CDR3 region: CASTYPTGARERGYTF. As DNA, the CDR3 is TGTGCCAGTACCTACCCCACAGGGGCGCGAGAACGTGGCTACACCTTC.

This chain joins TRBV2 and TRBJ2-1, with 7 bases fitting TRBD2. Germline trimming cut 6 bases from V and 2 bases from J; bases unmatched to any gene: 7. The V gene's germline CDR1 is SNHLY and CDR2 FYNNEI. The length of the CDR3 is 15 residues. The chain's CDR3 is CASSRPAGPYNEQFF. The CDR3 DNA is TGTGCCAGCAGCCGTCCAGCGGGGCCCTACAATGAGCAGTTCTTC.

The J gene is TRBJ2-2, the V gene TRBV5-6, with 7 bases lining up with TRBD2. Trimming at V came to 4 bases and at J to 0 bases, leaving 9 bases not matched to a gene. Germline V gene sequence: CDR1 SGHDT, CDR2 YYEEEE. The CDR3 has 17 amino acids. CDR3 sequence: CASSSWGGNPNTGELFF. The CDR3 nucleotides read TGTGCCAGCAGCAGCTGGGGGGGAAACCCGAACACCGGGGAGCTGTTTTTT. Variable domain in full (rest from reference TRBV5-6 and TRBJ2-2): DAGVTQSPTHLIKTRGQQVTLRCSPKSGHDTVSWYQQALGQGPQFIFQYYEEEERQRGNFPDRFSGHQFPNYSSELNVNALLLGDSALYLCASSSWGGNPNTGELFFGEGSRLTVL.

This clone was detected only a few times. V gene TRBV6-5 combines with J gene TRBJ1-5; TRBD1 is a possible D gene (6 bases). V shed 6 bases and J shed 0 bases, with 9 bases lying between them. The CDR3 is 14 residues long. CDR1 is MNHEY, CDR2 SVGAGI, per germline. The CDR3 protein is CASSDRSSNQPQHF. The CDR3 region has the DNA TGTGCCAGCAGCGACAGGAGTAGCAATCAGCCCCAGCATTTT.

The chain combines TRBV18 with TRBJ1-1; 8 positions match TRBD1. In germline, CDR1 is KGHSH, CDR2 LQKENI. CDR3 length: 14 amino acids. V lost 5 bases, J lost 0 bases, and 2 bases stayed unmatched. The CDR3, as DNA: TGTGCCAGCTCAACGGACAGGGTGAACACTGAAGCTTTCTTT. Residues: CASSTDRVNTEAFF.

The rearrangement uses TRBV4-2 and TRBJ2-3, with 7 positions matching TRBD1. The J segment lost 0 bases and the V segment lost 4 bases, leaving 4 bases of the junction unmatched. In germline, CDR1 is LGHNA, CDR2 YNFKEQ. The CDR3 extends over 15 amino acids. The CDR3 DNA is TGTGCCAGCAGCCCGTTGACAGGGAGCACAGATACGCAGTATTTT. Protein product: CASSPLTGSTDTQYF.